Listed here are 7 T cell receptor beta chains from one sample, sequenced in a study of Graves' ophthalmopathy and Graves' hyperthyroidism. Investigators amplified TCR beta CDR3 regions from RNA transcripts. Amplification began with first-round RT-PCR using HTBI primers, then second-round multiplex PCR was performed. TCRdb re-called the multiplex PCR reads through MiXCR, storing one row per CDR3 protein. The sample consists of about 660,000 distinct CDR3 sequences, roughly two fifths of them appearing once. The sample was peripheral blood. Receptor source: an adult man with Graves' ophthalmopathy.

The chain has TRBV10-3 and TRBJ1-5, with 11 positions matching TRBD1. V trimming: 0 bases; J trimming: 14 bases; junction bases outside the gene matches: 3. Per the germline V gene, CDR1 is ENHRY and CDR2 is SYGVKD. The CDR3 is made up of 13 amino acids. The CDR3 sequence is CAISESDRGHEHF. In nucleotides, the CDR3 is TGTGCCATCAGTGAGTCGGACAGGGGGCACGAGCATTTT.

To note about this clonotype: Germline and junction disagree at one end, which may indicate a read error. This sequence joins TRBV29-1 and TRBJ1-2; the D gene is possibly TRBD1 (6 bases). Per the germline V gene, CDR1 is SQVTM and CDR2 is ANQGSEA. CDR3 length: 12 residues. The CDR3: CSVVGAGDGYTF. The CDR3 coding sequence is TGCAGCGTAGTAGGAGCAGGGGATGGGTACACCTTC.

This clonotype has only one observation. The V and J genes are TRBV7-2 and TRBJ2-5; the match to TRBD2 covers 8 bases. V gave up 4 bases and J gave up 7 bases; unmatched junction bases: 14. There are 16 residues in the CDR3. The germline CDR1 and CDR2 sequences are SGHTA and FQGNSA. The CDR3 DNA is TGTGCCAGCAGCTCCACCAGCATCGGGAGGGCCGTGACCCAGTACTTC. The encoded protein is CASSSTSIGRAVTQYF.

This clonotype was picked up many times. This sequence joins TRBV12-3 or TRBV12-4 and TRBJ1-5, with D unclear. This CDR3 is built from 14 residues. Trimming removed 1 base at V and 6 bases at J, with 10 bases between. For the CDR3, the DNA is TGTGCCAGCAGTTTAGGGGGTGAGCGTCAGCCCCAGCATTTT. Encoded protein: CASSLGGERQPQHF.

This chain uses TRBV7-8 with TRBJ2-7, with D maybe TRBD1 (6 bases). There are 14 residues in the CDR3. Germline values: CDR1 SGHVS, CDR2 FQNEAQ. The CDR3 bases are TGCGCCAGCAGCCTAGGCCAGGGGAGCTGGGAGCAGTACGTC. As protein: CASSLGQGSWEQYV.

This clonotype was found many times. This sequence joins TRBV12-3 or TRBV12-4 and TRBJ2-7, with TRBD2 matching over 12 bases. There are 15 residues in the CDR3. The V gene end was trimmed by 6 bases and the J gene end by 4 bases; junction bases not matched to a gene: 7. CDR3 in amino acids: CASSPRTSGVYEQYF. DNA for the CDR3: TGTGCCAGCAGCCCACGGACTAGCGGGGTGTACGAGCAGTACTTC.

This chain joins TRBV20-1 and TRBJ2-3, with D perhaps matching TRBD2 (5 bases). Looked up from germline, CDR1 is DFQATT and CDR2 is SNEGSKA (reference sequence). Between the trimmed V and J ends, which lost 2 bases and 4 bases, there was a span of 16 bases. This CDR3 has 15 residues. Here the CDR3 reads CSARRGEGAADTQYF. CDR3 in DNA: TGCAGTGCTAGAAGAGGTGAGGGTGCCGCAGATACGCAGTATTTT.